The clone carrying this T cell receptor (beta chain) was detected only once. Its antigen remains unidentified. The sample comes from a study of OX40 agonist ivuxolimab in advanced cancers. Overall study: While on treatment, patients had intravenous ivuxolimab at 0.01 to 10 mg/kg every 2 weeks. Averaging about 60 years in age, with a range of about 23 to 80, the cohort was about 83% male. Study outcomes and limitations: Blood T cells, both CD4+ and CD8+, expanded clonally by week 6 at 0.1 to 3.0 mg/kg.

The CDR3 runs 18 residues. Measured with immunoSEQ multiplex PCR; TCRdb has only the in-frame clones, and not every one. Among tens of thousands of clones listed, roughly nine tenths were seen once. The receptor comes from an adult with an advanced solid tumor such as melanoma, head and neck, liver or kidney cancer. The V gene is TRBV1, the J gene TRBJ1-4. TRBV1 is assigned pseudogene status. Sequencing was performed on CD4+ or CD8+ T cells sorted from blood, taken in a trial of the OX40 agonist ivuxolimab. The CDR3 DNA reads as TGCACCAGCAGCCAAGATGGTGGCAGGGAGGGTAAGGATAAAAAACTGTTTTTT. Its protein is CTSSQDGGREGKDKKLFF.